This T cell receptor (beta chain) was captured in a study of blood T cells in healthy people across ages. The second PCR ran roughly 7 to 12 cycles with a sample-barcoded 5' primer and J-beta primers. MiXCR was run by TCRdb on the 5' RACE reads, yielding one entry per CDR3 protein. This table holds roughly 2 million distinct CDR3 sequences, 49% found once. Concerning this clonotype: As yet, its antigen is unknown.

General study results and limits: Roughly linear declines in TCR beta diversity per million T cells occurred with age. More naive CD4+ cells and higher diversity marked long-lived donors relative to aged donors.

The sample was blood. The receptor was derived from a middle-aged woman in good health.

In DNA, the CDR3 is TGCAGCGTTGAAGAGTTATATGGCTACACCTTC. Protein product: CSVEELYGYTF. The V gene is TRBV29-1, the J gene TRBJ1-2; D is undetermined. CDR1 and CDR2 (germline): SQVTM, ANQGSEA. V was clipped by 0 bases and J by 5 bases, with 4 bases between them. This CDR3 has 11 amino acids.